The clone carrying this T cell receptor (beta chain) has only a few counts. The antigen is not known. One junction end disagrees with the germline gene, perhaps due to a read error. This entry comes from a study of cytomegalovirus exposure and HLA in healthy donors. The CDR3 has 14 amino acids. The germline V gene has CDR1 SGHRS and CDR2 YFSETQ. In nominal health when sampled, donors likely had unrecorded immune exposures nonetheless. The PCR contained 60 Vbeta and 13 Jbeta primers. Sequencing was performed with immunoSEQ multiplex PCR; in TCRdb, only in-frame clones are kept and a portion is missing. The data contain about 130,000 clones, about 77% of them seen just once; the ten biggest clones take up about 1.3%. Study-level results: In an earlier analysis, about 87% or about 30%: the productive usage of most TCR beta V segments. Information on immune exposure was restricted to one variable (CMV serostatus). Researchers reported from a later analysis that most CMV-associated TCR beta chains appeared HLA-restricted.

The receptor was derived from a man aged 50 to 59 in good health and CMV-seronegative. The genes are TRBV5-1 and TRBJ2-7; TRBD1 aligns across 7 bases. Material for sequencing was PBMCs. The CDR3 here is CASSVDRASNEQYF. The CDR3 region has the DNA TGCGCCAGCAGCGTCGACAGGGCCTCCAACGAGCAGTACTTC.